This passage covers 28 T cell receptor beta chains from one sample sequenced in a study of cytomegalovirus exposure and HLA in healthy donors (dated 2017 in TCRdb). To prepare the library, the immunoSEQ multiplex PCR assay was applied. The immuneACCESS repertoire file appears here via TCRdb, limited to in-frame rearrangements. These files lack a portion of the clones; in checked studies, under half of the deficit traces to unresolved V genes, and the cause of the others is not known. This sample comprises about 98,000 clones, around 88% of them detected only once. The biggest ten clones account for roughly 3.9% of the sample. Material: PBMCs. Receptor source: a woman in her 30s in good health and CMV-seronegative.

The chain's CDR3 is CAIRGGQGTGNTEAFF. CDR3 bases: TGTGCCATCAGAGGGGGACAGGGGACGGGGAACACTGAAGCTTTCTTT. The chain joins TRBV10-3 to TRBJ1-1; 10 bases are shared with TRBD1. Germline loops: CDR1 ENHRY, CDR2 SYGVKD. This CDR3 is built from 16 residues. V dropped 6 bases and J dropped 1; count of bases not matched to a gene: 8.

V usage is TRBV28 and J usage is TRBJ2-7; TRBD2 matches 13 bases. This CDR3 has 16 amino acids. V lost 4 bases to trimming and J lost 1 base; unmatched junction nucleotides: 4. Germline values: CDR1 MDHEN, CDR2 SYDVKM. This CDR3 reads CASSSGLAGESYEQYF. DNA for the CDR3: TGTGCCAGCAGTTCTGGACTAGCGGGAGAGTCCTACGAGCAGTACTTC. The variable domain in full, completed from reference TRBV28 and TRBJ2-7, reads DVKVTQSSRYLVKRTGEKVFLECVQDMDHENMFWYRQDPGLGLRLIYFSYDVKMKEKGDIPEGYSVSREKKERFSLILESASTNQTSMYLCASSSGLAGESYEQYFGPGTRLTVT.

This chain links TRBV29-1 with TRBJ1-1; D possibly corresponds to TRBD1 (6 bases). Trimming pared 7 bases from V and 0 bases from J, leaving 18 bases between. Germline V lookup: CDR1 SQVTM, CDR2 ANQGSEA. The CDR3 length is 15 residues. This CDR3 is CSATAQGLLNTEAFF. The CDR3 region has the DNA TGCAGCGCAACCGCCCAGGGGCTCCTGAACACTGAAGCTTTCTTT.

Only one count was recorded for this clone. This rearrangement joins TRBV25-1 to TRBJ2-5; TRBD2 matches at 7 bases. Germline lookup yields CDR1 MGHDK and CDR2 SYGVNS. The CDR3 is 17 residues long. The J segment lost 4 bases and the V segment lost 4 bases, leaving 15 bases of the junction unmatched. The CDR3 nucleotides are TGTGCCAGCAGTGTCTGGGGGAGGGGAGCCAAGGCAGAGACCCAGTACTTC. Protein product: CASSVWGRGAKAETQYF.

The chain couples TRBV7-9 to TRBJ2-1; D is perhaps TRBD1 (6 bases). This CDR3 has 16 amino acids. V was pared by 5 bases and J by 8 bases, with 22 bases between. From germline, CDR1 is SEHNR and CDR2 FQNEAQ (reference sequence). The CDR3: CASSLQKYRVGDEQFF. DNA for the CDR3: TGTGCCAGCAGCCTACAGAAATACAGGGTCGGGGATGAGCAGTTCTTC.

This clone is a singleton in its sample. The rearrangement uses TRBV2 and TRBJ1-4, with a weak D call TRBD1 (5 bases). The CDR3 runs 15 residues. V was clipped by 6 bases and J by 0 bases, with 11 bases between them. In germline, CDR1 is SNHLY, CDR2 FYNNEI. The CDR3 nucleotides are TGTGCCAGCAGGAATCCCAGGGCAACTAATGAAAAACTGTTTTTT. It specifies CASRNPRATNEKLFF.

This clone was counted once. The chain carries TRBV6-1 and TRBJ2-7, with D possibly being TRBD1 (6 bases). The CDR3 is 14 amino acids. Trimming removed 6 bases at V and 0 bases at J, with 12 bases between. Germline CDR1 reads MNHNS; CDR2 reads SASEGT. CDR3 residues: CASSATGISYEQYF. For the CDR3, the DNA is TGTGCCAGCAGCGCAACAGGGATCTCCTACGAGCAGTACTTC.

J is TRBJ2-1 and V is TRBV28; D possibly corresponds to TRBD2 (5 bases). The germline V and J ends were trimmed by 7 bases and 7 bases, with 20 bases remaining between them. CDR1 is MDHEN, CDR2 SYDVKM, per germline. This CDR3 has 15 residues. The CDR3 protein is CASIPWSREANEQFF. The DNA of the CDR3 is TGTGCCAGCATTCCCTGGAGCCGGGAAGCAAATGAGCAGTTCTTC.

The J gene is TRBJ2-3, the V gene TRBV5-4; TRBD2 agrees at 10 bases. The trim removed 4 bases at V and 6 bases at J, leaving 14 bases unmatched. Germline CDR1 and CDR2: SGHNT and YYREEE (reference sequence). The CDR3 spans 17 residues. The CDR3 coding sequence is TGTGCCAGCAGCCCAGGAGGTCGAAGTAGCGGGGGGGATACGCAGTATTTT. Translation gives CASSPGGRSSGGDTQYF.

The chain joins TRBV6-5 to TRBJ2-5; maybe TRBD1 (6 bases). V was pared by 7 bases and J by 4 bases, with 16 bases between. The CDR3 runs 14 residues. Germline CDR1 is MNHEY and CDR2 is SVGAGI. The CDR3 sequence is CASTPFGGRETQYF. CDR3 nucleotide sequence: TGTGCCAGCACCCCGTTTGGGGGCCGAGAGACCCAGTACTTC.

This chain connects TRBV4-1 to TRBJ2-1; D ambiguous. Trimming pared 3 bases from V and 5 bases from J, leaving 14 bases between. CDR3 length: 15 amino acids. CDR1 and CDR2 (germline): MGHRA, YSYEKL. The CDR3 region is CASSQVDRGHNEQFF. The CDR3 DNA sequence: TGCGCCAGCAGCCAGGTCGATAGAGGCCACAATGAGCAGTTCTTC.

The chain carries TRBV18 and TRBJ2-3; 9 nucleotides line up with TRBD1. The V segment lost 2 bases and the J segment 9 bases; nucleotides outside the gene matches: 9. Germline CDR1 reads KGHSH; CDR2 reads LQKENI. The CDR3 has 15 amino acids. Here the CDR3 reads CASSPRDRATRTQYF. DNA of the CDR3: TGTGCCAGCTCACCAAGGGACAGGGCCACTCGGACGCAGTATTTT.

Points on this clone: A read error may account for a junction end that differs from germline. V gene TRBV25-1 combines with J gene TRBJ1-1, with TRBD1 identical over 12 bases. The CDR3 has 16 residues. CDR1 and CDR2 from the germline V gene are MGHDK and SYGVNS. The CDR3 sequence: CAGRPGQGAFNTEAFF. Here the CDR3 DNA reads TGTGCCGGCAGACCGGGACAGGGGGCATTTAACACTGAAGCTTTCTTT.

J is TRBJ2-5 and V is TRBV7-6; 9 nucleotides agree with TRBD2. CDR3 length: 15 residues. The germline gives CDR1 SGHVS, CDR2 FNYEAQ. V was clipped by 8 bases and J by 4 bases; unmatched bases: 11. DNA of the CDR3: TGTGCCAGCCTTAGTATGCGGGGGGGCCGAGAGACCCAGTACTTC. It specifies CASLSMRGGRETQYF.

The V gene is TRBV7-9, the J gene TRBJ2-7; the D is unclear. The germline CDR1 and CDR2 sequences are SEHNR and FQNEAQ (reference sequence). The germline V and J ends were trimmed by 2 bases and 7 bases, with 9 bases remaining between them. This CDR3 is built from 12 residues. CDR3 region: CASSLRGHEQYF. In nucleotides, the CDR3 is TGTGCCAGCAGCTTACGTGGGCATGAGCAGTACTTC.

This chain links TRBV7-9 with TRBJ1-2; 10 nucleotides line up with TRBD1. CDR1 is SEHNR, CDR2 FQNEAQ, per germline (reference sequence). This CDR3 is built from 15 residues. V dropped 3 bases and J dropped 7; count of bases not matched to a gene: 8. CDR3 in amino acids: CASSFSGTGVVGYTF. Here the CDR3 DNA reads TGTGCCAGCAGCTTTTCCGGGACAGGGGTGGTTGGCTACACCTTC.

This clone came up once. The J gene is TRBJ2-7, the V gene TRBV4-3; 10 bases are shared with TRBD2. After removal of 4 bases from V and 3 bases from J, the junction contained 9 bases not matched to a gene. Germline CDR1 is LGHNA and CDR2 is YSLEER. The CDR3 is made up of 16 amino acids. CDR3 nucleotides: TGCGCCAGCAGCCCTAACGTAGCGGGAGGACTCTACGAGCAGTACTTC. Its translation is CASSPNVAGGLYEQYF.

This sequence joins TRBV4-1 and TRBJ1-6, with D uncertain. Trimming took off 0 bases at V and 4 bases at J, with 19 bases between the two ends. This CDR3 contains 19 residues. Looked up from germline, CDR1 is MGHRA and CDR2 is YSYEKL. CDR3 DNA: TGCGCCAGCAGCCAAGAAGTGGGCGAGGGTTACTTTTATAATTCACCCCTCCACTTT. Translation: CASSQEVGEGYFYNSPLHF.

The V call is TRBV10-2, the J call TRBJ2-6; 7 bases are a match to TRBD1. Germline values: CDR1 WSHSY, CDR2 SAAADI. The CDR3 is 16 residues long. Trimming took 0 bases from V and 1 from J; bases not matched to a gene: 0. The CDR3 sequence: CASSESRGSGANVLTF. The CDR3, as DNA: TGCGCCAGCAGTGAGTCCAGGGGGTCTGGGGCCAACGTCCTGACTTTC.

This chain connects TRBV6-6 to TRBJ1-2; a possible D gene is TRBD1 (5 bases). V was clipped by 0 bases and J by 3 bases, with 11 bases between them. The CDR3 is made up of 15 amino acids. CDR1 is MNHNY, CDR2 SVGAGI, per germline (reference sequence). The CDR3 coding sequence is TGTGCCAGCAGTTACTCGGGGGACTTCTACTATGGCTACACCTTC. It encodes CASSYSGDFYYGYTF.

This clone was seen more than once but under ten times. The chain employs TRBV18 and TRBJ2-7, with D possibly TRBD2 on 6 matching bases. The CDR3 extends over 14 amino acids. V shed 6 bases and J shed 3 bases, with 15 bases lying between them. The germline V gene encodes CDR1 KGHSH and CDR2 LQKENI. The CDR3 bases are TGTGCCAGCTCTTACCAGGGAGGTGGCTACGAGCAGTACTTC. As protein: CASSYQGGGYEQYF. Using reference TRBV18 and TRBJ2-7 for the parts outside the CDR3, the full variable domain is NAGVMQNPRHLVRRRGQEARLRCSPMKGHSHVYWYRQLPEEGLKFMVYLQKENIIDESGMPKERFSAEFPKEGPSILRIQQVVRGDSAAYFCASSYQGGGYEQYFGPGTRLTVT.

V gene TRBV9 combines with J gene TRBJ2-7; no firm D call. V shed 0 bases and J shed 2 bases, with 12 bases lying between them. Germline CDR1 and CDR2: SGDLS and YYNGEE. The CDR3 extends over 15 amino acids. The CDR3 spells CASSVAAVPTYEQYF. DNA of the CDR3: TGTGCCAGCAGCGTAGCGGCGGTACCGACCTACGAGCAGTACTTC.

This chain uses TRBV28 with TRBJ1-1; D call uncertain. V lost 7 bases and J lost 1, with 10 bases in between. The germline V gene has CDR1 MDHEN and CDR2 SYDVKM. The CDR3 covers 13 residues. CDR3 nucleotides: TGTGCCAGCACGGTTCAGGAGAACACTGAAGCTTTCTTT. This sequence encodes CASTVQENTEAFF.

This clone was seen a few times. This sequence joins TRBV7-8 and TRBJ2-2, with a tentative D call TRBD2 (7 bases). Germline CDR1 is SGHVS and CDR2 is FQNEAQ. Trimming left V 6 bases short and J 7 bases short, with 15 bases between. The CDR3 contains 14 residues. CDR3 amino acids: CASRATGGLGELFF. The DNA of the CDR3 is TGTGCCAGCAGGGCCACGGGGGGCCTCGGGGAGCTGTTTTTT.

The sample holds a few counts of this clone. The chain employs TRBV12-5 and TRBJ2-7; 7 bases line up with TRBD1. This CDR3 is built from 13 residues. CDR1 LGHNT and CDR2 FRNRAP come from the germline V gene. J gave up 2 bases and V 6 bases, and 4 bases lay outside the gene matches. DNA of the CDR3: TGTGCTAGTGGCCGGGGACAGACCTACGAGCAGTACTTC. Residues: CASGRGQTYEQYF.

This chain connects TRBV6-5 to TRBJ2-3; no clear D gene. CDR3 length: 12 residues. From germline, CDR1 is MNHEY and CDR2 SVGAGI. Trimming stripped 10 bases from V and 2 bases from J, with 10 bases between. Here the CDR3 reads CATGFPTDTQYF. CDR3 sequence (DNA): TGTGCCACAGGTTTTCCCACAGATACGCAGTATTTT.

This clone was picked up one time. The chain joins TRBV5-6 to TRBJ2-3, with D perhaps matching TRBD2 (6 bases). This CDR3 spans 15 amino acids. V was shortened by 4 bases and J by 3 bases, with 15 bases between the two germline ends. Germline-derived CDR1 and CDR2 are SGHDT and YYEEEE. CDR3 nucleotide sequence: TGTGCCAGCAGCCACGATACCCGGGGGACAGATACGCAGTATTTT. This encodes CASSHDTRGTDTQYF.

The rearrangement uses TRBV5-4 and TRBJ2-4; 10 bases align to TRBD1. The junction had 2 bases not matched to a gene; V was cut back by 4 bases and J by 7 bases. The CDR3 is made up of 13 amino acids. Germline loops: CDR1 SGHNT, CDR2 YYREEE (reference sequence). The DNA of the CDR3 is TGTGCCAGCAGCGAGGGACAGGGGAACATTCAGTACTTC. This gives the protein CASSEGQGNIQYF.